This TCR beta chain was recorded in a study of T cell responses to AZD1222 COVID-19 vaccine. TCRdb's table, derived via immunoSEQ multiplex PCR, lists solely in-frame clones and lacks some. The sample holds approximately 92,000 clones, around 90% seen once. The clonotype comes from an adult in good health. This specimen consisted of peripheral blood, obtained on day 0 of AZD1222 vaccination.

The CDR3 region is CASSLSGGSNQPQHF. The CDR3, as DNA: TGTGCCAGCAGCTTAAGTGGGGGTAGCAATCAGCCCCAGCATTTT. This sequence joins TRBV7-3 and TRBJ1-5; TRBD1 might be the D (5 bases). The CDR3 contains 15 residues. Trimming shortened V by 1 base and J by 0 bases, and 7 bases separated the two germline ends. Germline V gene lookup returns CDR1 SGHTA and CDR2 FQGTGA.